Listed below are T cell receptor beta chains from one sample, sequenced in a study of cytomegalovirus exposure and HLA in healthy donors. Some clones are missing from TCRdb's copy, which holds only in-frame ones; the method was immunoSEQ multiplex PCR. Of about 98,000 clones in the sample, around 83% were seen once. The sample was PBMCs. All receptors come from a female donor in good health and CMV-seropositive. CDR3s include the opening cysteine and the closing phenylalanine or tryptophan. The D gene is left open where the match is weak. Where a row states a size, it is once, few, many or the class of an expanded clone; other rows omit it.

clone size	D gene	V gene	J gene	CDR3 DNA	CDR3 protein
-	-	TRBV30	TRBJ1-6	TGTGCCTGGACCCGCGGGCCGGATTCACCCCTCCACTTT	CAWTRGPDSPLHF
-	TRBD2	TRBV5-1	TRBJ2-5	TGCGCCAGCAGCTTGAATCAGCGGGGCAAACAAGAGACCCAGTACTTC	CASSLNQRGKQETQYF
-	TRBD2	TRBV5-1	TRBJ2-1	TGCGCCAGCAGCTACAGGGGGACTAGCGGGAATAATGAGCAGTTCTTC	CASSYRGTSGNNEQFF
-	-	TRBV2	TRBJ2-1	TGTGCCAGCAGGATAGAATACAATGAGCAGTTCTTC	CASRIEYNEQFF
-	-	TRBV6-6	TRBJ1-2	TGTGCCAGCAGTGGGGCTGCAGGGAACTATGGCTACACCTTC	CASSGAAGNYGYTF
few	-	TRBV5-1	TRBJ2-2	TGCGCCAGCGGCACAGCCAACACCGGGGAGCTGTTTTTT	CASGTANTGELFF
-	TRBD1	TRBV2	TRBJ1-1	TGTGCCAGCAGGGACAGGGGGCCTGAAGCTTTCTTT	CASRDRGPEAFF
-	-	TRBV4-1	TRBJ2-7	TGCTCCAGCAGCCAAATCCGGGACAACTCCTACGAGCAGTACTTC	CSSSQIRDNSYEQYF
-	TRBD2	TRBV19	TRBJ2-2	TGTGCCGGTCGCTCGGGGGGGAACACCGGGGAGCTGTTTTTT	CAGRSGGNTGELFF
-	TRBD1	TRBV7-3	TRBJ1-5	TGTGCCAGCATCCATACTCTGGGACAGGGATGTCAGCCCCAGCATTTT	CASIHTLGQGCQPQHF
-	-	TRBV7-2	TRBJ1-4	TGTGCCAGCAGCCGCAGGGGTACCAATGAAAAACTGTTTTTT	CASSRRGTNEKLFF
-	-	TRBV2	TRBJ1-2	TGCGCCAGTCGGAGAAGGACAGCCCGTAGCTATGGCTACACCTTC	CASRRRTARSYGYTF
few	-	TRBV6-5	TRBJ1-3	TGTGCCAGCAGGACTGGCAGAAACACCATATATTTT	CASRTGRNTIYF
-	-	TRBV5-6	TRBJ2-3	TGTGCCAGCAGCTTGGGCAGTTTTTTATTGGATACGCAGTATTTT	CASSLGSFLLDTQYF
once	TRBD1	TRBV6-6	TRBJ1-2	TGTGCCAGCAGTTACCCCGGACAGGAAGCCTATGGCTACACCTTC	CASSYPGQEAYGYTF
once	TRBD1	TRBV18	TRBJ2-7	TGTGCCAGCTCACCATCGGGACAGGGCTGGAACGAGCAGTACTTC	CASSPSGQGWNEQYF
-	-	TRBV11-2	TRBJ2-7	TGTGCCAGCAGCTTAGCGGGACTTTCAGGGGGGGAGCAGTACTTC	CASSLAGLSGGEQYF
-	-	TRBV10-3	TRBJ1-3	TGTGCCATCAGTGAGTCCGTGAGGGGGTCTGGAAACACCATATATTTT	CAISESVRGSGNTIYF
-	TRBD2	TRBV4-1	TRBJ2-3	TGCGCCAGCAGCCAAGAAGGGGAGGGTCGTAAAGATACGCAGTATTTT	CASSQEGEGRKDTQYF
-	TRBD2	TRBV2	TRBJ2-6	TGTGCCAGCAGGGAGACTAGCGGGGGGGCCACTGGGGCCAACGTCCTGACTTTC	CASRETSGGATGANVLTF
-	-	TRBV10-3	TRBJ2-5	TGTGCCATCCGGCCGGCGGCACAAGAGACCCAGTACTTC	CAIRPAAQETQYF
-	-	TRBV27	TRBJ2-1	TGTGCCAGCAGTGAGAACATAGGAACAGGGCACAATGAGCAGTTCTTC	CASSENIGTGHNEQFF